This TCR beta chain stems from a study of cytomegalovirus exposure and HLA in healthy donors. Only in-frame clones appear in the TCRdb table, and some are missing; sequencing was by immunoSEQ multiplex PCR. The table shows 190,000 or so clones, with about four fifths occurring only once. The CDR3 has 14 amino acids. Germline-derived CDR1 and CDR2 are MNHEY and SVGAGI. The V and J ends lost 8 bases and 9 bases, in that order; junction bases with no gene match: 10. Input material: PBMCs. The sequence derives from a woman between 18 and 29 years old in good health and CMV-seropositive. This chain connects TRBV6-5 to TRBJ1-6; 7 bases align to TRBD1. The CDR3 loop is CASHRTGVLSPLHF. The CDR3 coding sequence is TGTGCCAGCCATAGAACAGGGGTTCTTTCACCCCTCCACTTT.